The T cell receptor (beta chain) described here comes from a study of cytomegalovirus exposure and HLA in healthy donors. Study background: According to later analysis, the same platform produced the approximately 120 validation and 600 to 800 first-cohort repertoires.

The germline gives CDR1 MNHEY, CDR2 SMNVEV (reference sequence). The ends were cut back, 6 bases at V and 2 bases at J, with 13 bases in the middle. This CDR3 has 14 amino acids. TCRdb keeps only in-frame clones here, not all; method: immunoSEQ multiplex PCR. This table holds some 110,000 clones, more than 75% found once. The specimen sequenced was PBMCs. The TCR comes from a man aged 18 to 29 in good health and CMV-seronegative. V usage is TRBV27 and J usage is TRBJ1-2, with D uncertain. Here the CDR3 reads CASRRREDNYGYTF. In DNA form, the CDR3 reads TGTGCCAGCAGGCGCCGGGAGGACAACTATGGCTACACCTTC.